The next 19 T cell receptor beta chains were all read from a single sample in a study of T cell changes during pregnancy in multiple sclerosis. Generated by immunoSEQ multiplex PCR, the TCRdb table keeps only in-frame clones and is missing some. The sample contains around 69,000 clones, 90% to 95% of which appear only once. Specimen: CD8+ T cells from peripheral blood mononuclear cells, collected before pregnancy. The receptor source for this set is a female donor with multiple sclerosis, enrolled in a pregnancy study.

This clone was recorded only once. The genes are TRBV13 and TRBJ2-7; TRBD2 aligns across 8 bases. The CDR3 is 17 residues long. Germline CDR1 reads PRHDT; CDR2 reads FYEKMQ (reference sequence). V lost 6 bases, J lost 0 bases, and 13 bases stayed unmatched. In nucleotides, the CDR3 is TGTGCCAGCAGACAGCCTCGGGGTAGCGGGAACTCCTACGAGCAGTACTTC. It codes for CASRQPRGSGNSYEQYF.

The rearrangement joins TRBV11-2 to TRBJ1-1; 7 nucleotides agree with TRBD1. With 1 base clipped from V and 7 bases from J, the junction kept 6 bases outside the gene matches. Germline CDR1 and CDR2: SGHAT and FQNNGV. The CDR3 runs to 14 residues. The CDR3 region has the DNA TGTGCCAGCAGCTTAGCCGGGACAGATATTGAAGCTTTCTTT. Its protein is CASSLAGTDIEAFF.

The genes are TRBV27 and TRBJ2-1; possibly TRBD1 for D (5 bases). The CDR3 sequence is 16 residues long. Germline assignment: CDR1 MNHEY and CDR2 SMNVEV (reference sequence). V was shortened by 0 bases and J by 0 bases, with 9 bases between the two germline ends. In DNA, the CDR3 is TGTGCCAGCAGTTTATCCTTAGGGGACTCCTACAATGAGCAGTTCTTC. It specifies CASSLSLGDSYNEQFF.

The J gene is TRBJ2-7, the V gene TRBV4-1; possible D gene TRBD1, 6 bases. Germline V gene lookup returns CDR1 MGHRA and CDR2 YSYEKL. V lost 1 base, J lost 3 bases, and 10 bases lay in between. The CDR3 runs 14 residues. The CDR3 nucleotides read TGCGCCAGCAGCCAAGTACAGGGCGACTACGAGCAGTACTTC. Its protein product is CASSQVQGDYEQYF.

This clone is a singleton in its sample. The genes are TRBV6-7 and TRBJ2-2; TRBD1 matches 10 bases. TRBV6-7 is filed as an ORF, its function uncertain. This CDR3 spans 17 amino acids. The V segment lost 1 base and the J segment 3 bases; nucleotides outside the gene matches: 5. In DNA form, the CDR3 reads TGTGCCAGCAGTTACTTGCCGGGACAGGGGTACACCGGGGAGCTGTTTTTT. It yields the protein CASSYLPGQGYTGELFF.

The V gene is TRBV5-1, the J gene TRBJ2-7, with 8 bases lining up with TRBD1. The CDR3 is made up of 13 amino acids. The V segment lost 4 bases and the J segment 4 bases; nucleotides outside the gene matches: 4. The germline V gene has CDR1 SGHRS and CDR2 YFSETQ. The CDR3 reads CASSMTGVYEQYF. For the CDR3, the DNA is TGCGCCAGCAGCATGACAGGGGTATACGAGCAGTACTTC. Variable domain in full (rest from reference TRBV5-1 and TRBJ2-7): KAGVTQTPRYLIKTRGQQVTLSCSPISGHRSVSWYQQTPGQGLQFLFEYFSETQRNKGNFPGRFSGRQFSNSRSEMNVSTLELGDSALYLCASSMTGVYEQYFGPGTRLTVT.

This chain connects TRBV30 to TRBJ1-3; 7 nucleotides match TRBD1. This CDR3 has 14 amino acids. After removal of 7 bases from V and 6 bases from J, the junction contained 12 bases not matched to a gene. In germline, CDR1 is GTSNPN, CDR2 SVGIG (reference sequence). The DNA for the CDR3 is TGTGCCTCTCAAACCGGGACAGAGTTAAACACCATATATTTT. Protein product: CASQTGTELNTIYF. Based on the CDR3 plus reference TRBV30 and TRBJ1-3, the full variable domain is SQTIHQWPATLVQPVGSPLSLECTVEGTSNPNLYWYRQAAGRGLQLLFYSVGIGQISSEVPQNLSASRPQDRQFILSSKKLLLSDSGFYLCASQTGTELNTIYFGEGSWLTVV.

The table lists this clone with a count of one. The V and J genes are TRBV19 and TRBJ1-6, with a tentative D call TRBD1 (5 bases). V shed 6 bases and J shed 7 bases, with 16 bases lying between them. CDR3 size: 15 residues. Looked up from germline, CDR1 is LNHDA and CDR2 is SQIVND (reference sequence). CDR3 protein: CASSPSWGENSPLHF. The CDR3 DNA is TGTGCCAGTAGCCCATCGTGGGGGGAAAATTCACCCCTCCACTTT.

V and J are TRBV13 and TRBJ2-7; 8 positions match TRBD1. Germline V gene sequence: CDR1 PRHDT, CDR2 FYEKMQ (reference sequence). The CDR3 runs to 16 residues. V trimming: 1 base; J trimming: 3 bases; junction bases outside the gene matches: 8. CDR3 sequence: CASSLEAGTGDYEQYF. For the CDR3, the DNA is TGTGCCAGCAGCTTAGAGGCCGGGACAGGAGACTACGAGCAGTACTTC.

CDR3 nucleotide sequence: TGTGCCAGCAGCCCAGACTTCTACAATGAGCAGTTCTTC. Protein: CASSPDFYNEQFF. V gene TRBV9 combines with J gene TRBJ2-1; D gene uncertain. Trimming cost V 4 bases and J 3 bases, with 8 bases left between them. There are 13 residues in the CDR3. CDR1 is SGDLS, CDR2 YYNGEE, per germline.

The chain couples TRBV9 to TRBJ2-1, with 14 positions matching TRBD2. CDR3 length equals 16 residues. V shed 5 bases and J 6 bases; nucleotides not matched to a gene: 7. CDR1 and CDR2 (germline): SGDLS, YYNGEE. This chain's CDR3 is CASSDPGLAGVNEQFF. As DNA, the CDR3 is TGTGCCAGCAGTGATCCGGGACTAGCGGGGGTCAATGAGCAGTTCTTC.

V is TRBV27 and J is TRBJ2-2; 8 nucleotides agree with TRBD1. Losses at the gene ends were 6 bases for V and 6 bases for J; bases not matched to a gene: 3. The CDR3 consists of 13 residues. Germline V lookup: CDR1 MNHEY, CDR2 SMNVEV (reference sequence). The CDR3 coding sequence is TGTGCCAGCAGACAGGGGGGATCCGGGGAGCTGTTTTTT. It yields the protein CASRQGGSGELFF.

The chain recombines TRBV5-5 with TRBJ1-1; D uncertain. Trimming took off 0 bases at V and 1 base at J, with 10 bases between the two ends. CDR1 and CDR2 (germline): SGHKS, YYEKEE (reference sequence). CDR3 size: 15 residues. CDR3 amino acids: CASSLDYSGNTEAFF. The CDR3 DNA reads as TGTGCCAGCAGCTTGGATTATTCGGGGAACACTGAAGCTTTCTTT.

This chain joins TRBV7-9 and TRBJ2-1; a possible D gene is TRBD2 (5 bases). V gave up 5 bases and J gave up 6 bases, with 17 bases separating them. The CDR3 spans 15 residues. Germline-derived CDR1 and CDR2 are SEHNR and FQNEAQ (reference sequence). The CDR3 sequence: CASSPRSGAINEQFF. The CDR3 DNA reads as TGTGCCAGCAGCCCCCGAAGCGGTGCCATCAATGAGCAGTTCTTC.

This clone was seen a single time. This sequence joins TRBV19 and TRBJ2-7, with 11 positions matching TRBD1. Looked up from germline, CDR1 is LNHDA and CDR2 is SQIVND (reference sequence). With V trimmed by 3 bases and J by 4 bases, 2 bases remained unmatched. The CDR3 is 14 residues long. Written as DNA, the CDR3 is TGTGCCAGTAGTATCGGACAGGGGGCTTACGAGCAGTACTTC. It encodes CASSIGQGAYEQYF.

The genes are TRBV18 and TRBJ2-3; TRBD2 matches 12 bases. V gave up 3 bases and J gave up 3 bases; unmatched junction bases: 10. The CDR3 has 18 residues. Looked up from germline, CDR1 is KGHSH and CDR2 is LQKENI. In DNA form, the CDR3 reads TGTGCCAGCTCACCGCGGACTAGCGGGGCCTCGGGTACAGATACGCAGTATTTT. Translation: CASSPRTSGASGTDTQYF.

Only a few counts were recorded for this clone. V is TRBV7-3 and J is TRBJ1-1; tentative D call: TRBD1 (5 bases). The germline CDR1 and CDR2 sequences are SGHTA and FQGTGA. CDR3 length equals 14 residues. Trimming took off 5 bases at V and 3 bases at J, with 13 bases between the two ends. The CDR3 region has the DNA TGTGCCAGCAGCCAAACAGGTCATGACACTGAAGCTTTCTTT. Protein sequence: CASSQTGHDTEAFF.

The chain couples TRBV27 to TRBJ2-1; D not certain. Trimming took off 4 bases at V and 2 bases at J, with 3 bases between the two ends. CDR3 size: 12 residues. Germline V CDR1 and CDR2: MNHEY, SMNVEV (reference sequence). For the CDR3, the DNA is TGTGCCAGCAGTTCGGCCTACAATGAGCAGTTCTTC. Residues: CASSSAYNEQFF.

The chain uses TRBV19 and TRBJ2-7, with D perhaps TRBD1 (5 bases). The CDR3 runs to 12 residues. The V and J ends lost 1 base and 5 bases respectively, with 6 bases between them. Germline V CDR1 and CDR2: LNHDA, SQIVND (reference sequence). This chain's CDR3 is CASSIGRDEQYF. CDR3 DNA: TGTGCCAGTAGTATAGGCAGGGACGAGCAGTACTTC.